The text below deals with one T cell receptor beta chain. Its antigen remains unidentified. Before any sequencing was done, the ViraFEST assay used viral peptide pools to expand antigen-specific CD4+ T cells. With 10 to 11 days of culture completed, CD4+ T cells were isolated. A PCR test confirmed that the person had SARS-CoV-2 infection between March and December 2020. Vaccine administered to participants consisted of two doses of either BNT162b2 or mRNA-1273. Fresh IL-2-containing medium replaced half the medium on days 3 and 7. This specimen comes from a study of vaccination effects on CD4 cells after COVID-19. Whole-study context: Post-vaccine sampling occurred a median 72 days after the second dose.

Study-level findings and limits: Late after vaccination, infection- and vaccine-induced clones showed marked clonal contraction. The study found that post-vaccine spike-reactive clones in convalescents were mainly new vaccine-induced clones.

Sequenced by immunoSEQ multiplex PCR; TCRdb stores in-frame clones only, minus some. Counted here are 11,000 to 15,000 clones, around 79% occurring once; the ten biggest clones make up under 35%. The germline CDR1 and CDR2 sequences are SGHNT and YYREEE (reference sequence). Trimming left V 0 bases short and J 3 bases short, with 16 bases between. This CDR3 has 17 amino acids. The chain carries TRBV5-4 and TRBJ2-1, with D perhaps TRBD1 or TRBD2 (5 bases each). This specimen consisted of CD4+ T cells from PBMCs cultured with HCoV-NL63 spike peptides, obtained after COVID-19 vaccination. The clonotype comes from a human donor who had a prior SARS-CoV-2 infection. CDR3 sequence reads: CASSLVSSGSFYNEQFF. CDR3 coding DNA: TGTGCCAGCAGCTTGGTTTCTTCAGGGAGTTTCTACAATGAGCAGTTCTTC.